Listed below are T cell receptor beta chains from one sample, sequenced in a study of early T cells in non-severe SARS-CoV-2 infection. TCRdb used MiXCR to reprocess the 5' RACE reads, holding one entry per CDR3 protein. This table has 55,000 to 70,000 distinct CDR3 sequences, roughly 4.5% appearing once. The sample consisted of whole blood, taken at baseline. The receptors here all came from an adult who was a healthcare worker with PCR-confirmed SARS-CoV-2 infection or an uninfected control (not recorded which). The donor label of this sample is uncertain. The CDR3 runs from the conserved cysteine through the conserved F or W. Each record gives: CDR3 protein, CDR3 DNA, J gene, clone size, D gene, V gene. The D gene is left open where the match is weak. Rows may omit the clone size; those that give it use once, few, many or a size class.

cdr3_aa: CASSLPEAKNIQYF
cdr3_nt: TGTGCCAGCAGCTTACCAGAAGCCAAAAACATTCAGTACTTC
j_call: TRBJ2-4
clone_size: many
d_call: NA
v_call: TRBV7-8

cdr3_aa: CSVEAETGGSYEQYF
cdr3_nt: TGCAGCGTTGAAGCGGAGACAGGGGGCTCCTACGAGCAGTACTTC
j_call: TRBJ2-7
clone_size: NA
d_call: TRBD1
v_call: TRBV29-1

cdr3_aa: CAISRDRQETQYF
cdr3_nt: TGTGCCATCAGCAGGGATCGGCAAGAGACCCAGTACTTC
j_call: TRBJ2-5
clone_size: NA
d_call: NA
v_call: TRBV10-3

cdr3_aa: CASSTTGVPTGELFF
cdr3_nt: TGTGCCAGCAGCACAACGGGGGTGCCGACCGGGGAGCTGTTTTTT
j_call: TRBJ2-2
clone_size: many
d_call: NA
v_call: TRBV6-1

cdr3_aa: CASSLEEGETQYF
cdr3_nt: TGTGCCAGCAGCTTAGAAGAGGGAGAGACCCAGTACTTC
j_call: TRBJ2-5
clone_size: many
d_call: NA
v_call: TRBV11-3

cdr3_aa: CASSLAGTGHQPQHF
cdr3_nt: TGTGCCAGCAGCTTAGCCGGGACAGGGCATCAGCCCCAGCATTTT
j_call: TRBJ1-5
clone_size: many
d_call: TRBD1
v_call: TRBV7-6

cdr3_aa: CASSLEGGNTEAFF
cdr3_nt: TGTGCCAGCAGCTTAGAGGGGGGCAACACTGAAGCTTTCTTT
j_call: TRBJ1-1
clone_size: many
d_call: NA
v_call: TRBV7-9

cdr3_aa: CASSYRRGTPFYEQYF
cdr3_nt: TGTGCCAGCAGTTACCGTCGGGGGACACCCTTCTACGAGCAGTACTTC
j_call: TRBJ2-7
clone_size: NA
d_call: NA
v_call: TRBV28

cdr3_aa: CASSLSAGIKLGYTF
cdr3_nt: TGTGCCAGCAGTTTATCGGCAGGGATCAAACTAGGCTACACCTTC
j_call: TRBJ1-2
clone_size: few
d_call: NA
v_call: TRBV27

cdr3_aa: CASSPRQGLTGELFF
cdr3_nt: TGTGCCAGCAGCCCCCGACAGGGCCTCACCGGGGAGCTGTTTTTT
j_call: TRBJ2-2
clone_size: many
d_call: TRBD1
v_call: TRBV7-2

cdr3_aa: CASSLEASPPNTGELFF
cdr3_nt: TGTGCCAGCAGCTTGGAGGCGAGTCCACCGAACACCGGGGAGCTGTTTTTT
j_call: TRBJ2-2
clone_size: NA
d_call: NA
v_call: TRBV7-3

cdr3_aa: CASSSPGQLITGELFF
cdr3_nt: TGTGCCAGCAGCTCCCCGGGACAGTTAATAACCGGGGAGCTGTTTTTT
j_call: TRBJ2-2
clone_size: few
d_call: TRBD1
v_call: TRBV5-4

cdr3_aa: CATRGMNTDTQYF
cdr3_nt: TGTGCCACCAGGGGAATGAACACAGATACGCAGTATTTT
j_call: TRBJ2-3
clone_size: many
d_call: NA
v_call: TRBV15

cdr3_aa: CASSLTVYEQYF
cdr3_nt: TGTGCCAGCAGCTTGACAGTCTACGAGCAGTACTTC
j_call: TRBJ2-7
clone_size: many
d_call: NA
v_call: TRBV6-6

cdr3_aa: CASRLPAQEAFF
cdr3_nt: TGCGCCAGCAGGTTACCGGCGCAGGAAGCTTTCTTT
j_call: TRBJ1-1
clone_size: NA
d_call: NA
v_call: TRBV5-1

cdr3_aa: CASSLSSGGWNEQFF
cdr3_nt: TGTGCCAGCAGCCTTTCAAGCGGGGGTTGGAATGAGCAGTTCTTC
j_call: TRBJ2-1
clone_size: many
d_call: TRBD2
v_call: TRBV4-2

cdr3_aa: CASSFGQISYEQYF
cdr3_nt: TGTGCCAGCAGCTTTGGGCAGATCTCCTACGAGCAGTACTTC
j_call: TRBJ2-7
clone_size: NA
d_call: NA
v_call: TRBV11-2

cdr3_aa: CAVNIQYF
cdr3_nt: TGTGCCGTAAACATTCAGTACTTC
j_call: TRBJ2-4
clone_size: many
d_call: NA
v_call: TRBV6-6

cdr3_aa: CSASNIGAVSQPQHF
cdr3_nt: TGCAGTGCTTCGAACATCGGGGCAGTAAGTCAGCCCCAGCATTTT
j_call: TRBJ1-5
clone_size: many
d_call: NA
v_call: TRBV20-1

cdr3_aa: CASREQEYYGYTF
cdr3_nt: TGTGCCAGCAGAGAACAGGAATACTATGGCTACACCTTC
j_call: TRBJ1-2
clone_size: many
d_call: NA
v_call: TRBV6-5

cdr3_aa: CASSAPGAGTNVLTF
cdr3_nt: TGTGCCAGCAGTGCGCCCGGTGCTGGGACCAACGTCCTGACTTTC
j_call: TRBJ2-6
clone_size: NA
d_call: NA
v_call: TRBV6-1

cdr3_aa: CASSLWASGPQDTQYF
cdr3_nt: TGTGCCAGCAGTTTATGGGCTAGCGGGCCCCAAGATACGCAGTATTTT
j_call: TRBJ2-3
clone_size: few
d_call: TRBD2
v_call: TRBV27

cdr3_aa: CASSLAPGQSSGNTIYF
cdr3_nt: TGTGCCAGCAGCTTGGCCCCGGGCCAGAGCTCTGGAAACACCATATATTTT
j_call: TRBJ1-3
clone_size: many
d_call: NA
v_call: TRBV11-2

cdr3_aa: CASNGFWPSGANVLTF
cdr3_nt: TGTGCCAGCAACGGGTTTTGGCCCTCTGGGGCCAACGTCCTGACTTTC
j_call: TRBJ2-6
clone_size: few
d_call: NA
v_call: TRBV6-5

cdr3_aa: CASRITSGNYNEQFF
cdr3_nt: TGTGCCAGTAGGATCACTAGCGGGAATTACAATGAGCAGTTCTTC
j_call: TRBJ2-1
clone_size: many
d_call: TRBD2
v_call: TRBV19